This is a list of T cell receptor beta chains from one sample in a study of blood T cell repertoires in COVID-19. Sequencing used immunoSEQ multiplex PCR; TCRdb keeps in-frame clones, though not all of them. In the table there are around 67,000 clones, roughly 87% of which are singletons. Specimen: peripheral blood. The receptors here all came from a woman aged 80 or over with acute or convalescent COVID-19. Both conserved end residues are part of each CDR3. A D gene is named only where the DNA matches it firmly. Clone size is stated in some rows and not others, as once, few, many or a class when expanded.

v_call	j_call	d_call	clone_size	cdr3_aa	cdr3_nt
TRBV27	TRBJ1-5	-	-	CASSLIGDQPQHF	TGTGCCAGCAGCCTAATAGGGGATCAGCCCCAGCATTTT
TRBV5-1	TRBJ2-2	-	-	CASSLVATGELFF	TGCGCCAGCAGCTTGGTCGCGACCGGGGAGCTGTTTTTT
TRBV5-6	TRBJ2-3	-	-	CASSHPTDTQYF	TGTGCCAGCAGCCATCCCACAGATACGCAGTATTTT
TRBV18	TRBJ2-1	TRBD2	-	CASSASGRYNEQFF	TGTGCCAGCTCCGCTAGCGGGAGGTACAATGAGCAGTTCTTC
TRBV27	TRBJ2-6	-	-	CASSLFIRISDRLPSGANVLTF	TGTGCCAGCAGTTTATTTATTCGGATCTCGGACAGACTTCCCTCTGGGGCCAACGTCCTGACTTTC
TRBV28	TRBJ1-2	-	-	CASLMSLNYGYTF	TGTGCCAGCCTGATGAGTCTGAACTATGGCTACACCTTC
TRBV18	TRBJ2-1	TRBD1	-	CASSPPTGDNEQFF	TGTGCCAGCTCACCACCGACAGGGGACAATGAGCAGTTCTTC
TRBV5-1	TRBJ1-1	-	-	CASSLRGNTEAFF	TGCGCCAGCAGCTTAAGGGGCAACACTGAAGCTTTCTTT
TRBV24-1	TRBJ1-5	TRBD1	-	CATRSGTGVNQPQHF	TGTGCCACCAGGTCCGGGACAGGGGTCAATCAGCCCCAGCATTTT
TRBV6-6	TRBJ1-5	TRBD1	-	CASRRDRNSNQPQHF	TGTGCCAGCAGGAGGGACAGAAATAGCAATCAGCCCCAGCATTTT
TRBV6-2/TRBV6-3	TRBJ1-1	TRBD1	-	CASSYSTGVNTEAFF	TGTGCCAGCAGTTACTCTACAGGGGTTAACACTGAAGCTTTCTTT
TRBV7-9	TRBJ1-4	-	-	CASSGTFSQGKKLFF	TGTGCCAGCAGTGGAACCTTCTCCCAGGGGAAAAAACTGTTTTTT
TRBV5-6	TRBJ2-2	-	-	CASSLTLTRDSPTGELFF	TGTGCCAGCAGCCTTACCCTAACCCGGGACTCGCCCACCGGGGAGCTGTTTTTT
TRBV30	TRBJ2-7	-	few	CAWSDRDEQYF	TGTGCCTGGAGTGACAGAGACGAGCAGTACTTC
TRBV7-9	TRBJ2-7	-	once	CASSSQPGVNYEQYF	TGTGCCAGCAGCTCTCAACCCGGGGTAAACTACGAGCAGTACTTC
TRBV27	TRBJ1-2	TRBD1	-	CASSSLSTGGRGYTF	TGTGCCAGCAGTTCTCTCTCTACAGGGGGCCGTGGCTACACCTTC
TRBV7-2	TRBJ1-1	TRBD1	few	CASSLVGTGNTEAFF	TGTGCCAGCAGCTTAGTCGGGACAGGTAACACTGAAGCTTTCTTT
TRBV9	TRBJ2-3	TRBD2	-	CASSLRDYTDTQYF	TGTGCCAGCAGCCTCCGGGACTACACAGATACGCAGTATTTT
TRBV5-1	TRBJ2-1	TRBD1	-	CASSLSPGQGYNEQFF	TGCGCCAGCAGCTTGTCGCCCGGACAGGGTTACAATGAGCAGTTCTTC
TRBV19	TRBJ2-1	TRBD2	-	CASSMFRLAGGFYNEQFF	TGTGCCAGTAGTATGTTTCGCCTAGCGGGAGGGTTCTACAATGAGCAGTTCTTC
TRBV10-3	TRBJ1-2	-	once	CAIQGVRGEGYTF	TGTGCCATCCAAGGGGTCAGGGGAGAGGGCTACACCTTC
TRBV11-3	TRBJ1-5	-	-	CASSARHQPQHF	TGTGCCAGCAGCGCCAGGCACCAGCCCCAGCATTTT
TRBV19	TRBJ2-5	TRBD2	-	CASETSGGAQYF	TGTGCCAGTGAGACTAGCGGGGGTGCCCAGTACTTC
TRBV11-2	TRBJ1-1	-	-	CASSYPGMNTEAFF	TGTGCCAGCAGCTATCCGGGGATGAACACTGAAGCTTTCTTT
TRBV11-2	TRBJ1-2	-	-	CASSPLSGDRGYTF	TGTGCCAGCAGCCCCCTTTCGGGAGATAGGGGCTACACCTTC
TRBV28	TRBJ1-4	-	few	CASSLLGQSTNEKLFF	TGTGCCAGCAGTTTACTTGGACAGTCAACTAATGAAAAACTGTTTTTT
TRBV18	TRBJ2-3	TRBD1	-	CASSPGQGTDTQYF	TGTGCCAGCTCCCCGGGACAGGGGACAGATACGCAGTATTTT
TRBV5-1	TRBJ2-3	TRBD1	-	CASSPGTGNPTDTQYF	TGCGCCAGCAGCCCGGGGACAGGGAATCCCACAGATACGCAGTATTTT
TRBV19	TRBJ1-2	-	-	CASSIGTGSYGYTF	TGTGCCAGTAGTATAGGAACAGGGAGCTATGGCTACACCTTC
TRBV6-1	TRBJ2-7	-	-	CASSEARYGGFDEQYF	TGTGCCAGCAGTGAAGCTCGGTATGGGGGGTTTGACGAGCAGTACTTC
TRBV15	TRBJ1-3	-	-	CATSRGSGSPSGNTIYF	TGTGCCACCAGCAGAGGCTCAGGAAGCCCCTCTGGAAACACCATATATTTT
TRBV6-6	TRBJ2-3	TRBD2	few	CASSYLAGAGTDTQYF	TGTGCCAGCAGTTATCTAGCGGGAGCGGGCACAGATACGCAGTATTTT
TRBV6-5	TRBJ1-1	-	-	CASSLQIMNTEAFF	TGTGCCAGCAGCCTACAGATTATGAACACTGAAGCTTTCTTT
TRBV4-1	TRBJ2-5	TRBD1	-	CASSQPRTGGETQYF	TGCGCCAGCAGCCAACCCCGGACAGGGGGAGAGACCCAGTACTTC
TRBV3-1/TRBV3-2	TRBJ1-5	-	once	CASSQDGWGGAQHF	TGTGCCAGCAGCCAAGATGGGTGGGGGGGAGCCCAGCATTTT
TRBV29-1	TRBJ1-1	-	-	CSVGITANTEAFF	TGCAGCGTTGGGATTACAGCGAACACTGAAGCTTTCTTT
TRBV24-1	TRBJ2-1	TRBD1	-	CATSEKQGAYNEQFF	TGTGCCACCAGTGAGAAACAGGGGGCCTACAATGAGCAGTTCTTC
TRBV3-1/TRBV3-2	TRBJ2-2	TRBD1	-	CASSLGQTTGELFF	TGTGCCAGCAGCCTGGGACAGACCACCGGGGAGCTGTTTTTT
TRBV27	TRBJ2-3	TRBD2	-	CASSLLRGVSGGENTQYF	TGTGCCAGCAGTTTATTACGAGGCGTTAGTGGGGGGGAAAATACGCAGTATTTT
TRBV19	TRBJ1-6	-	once	CASSIQQGSPLHF	TGTGCCAGTAGTATTCAACAGGGATCACCCCTCCACTTT
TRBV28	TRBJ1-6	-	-	CASSPPSSPLHF	TGTGCCAGCAGTCCCCCGAGTTCACCCCTCCACTTT
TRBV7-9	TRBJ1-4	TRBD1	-	CASSRRQGVESNEKLFF	TGTGCCAGCAGCAGAAGACAGGGGGTGGAGTCTAATGAAAAACTGTTTTTT
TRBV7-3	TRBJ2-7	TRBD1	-	CASSLRGTGGYEQYF	TGTGCCAGCAGCTTAAGAGGGACAGGAGGGTACGAGCAGTACTTC
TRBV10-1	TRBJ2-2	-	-	CASSIRAWTGELFF	TGCGCCAGCAGTATCAGGGCTTGGACCGGGGAGCTGTTTTTT
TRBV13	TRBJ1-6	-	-	CASSSFGTYNSPLHF	TGTGCCAGCAGCTCATTCGGGACCTATAATTCACCCCTCCACTTT
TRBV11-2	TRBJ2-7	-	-	CASSLDRNPGYEQYF	TGTGCCAGCAGCTTAGATCGGAACCCAGGGTACGAGCAGTACTTC
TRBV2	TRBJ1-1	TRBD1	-	CASSERGQTEAFF	TGTGCCAGCAGTGAAAGGGGGCAGACTGAAGCTTTCTTT
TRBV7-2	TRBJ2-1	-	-	CASSSAGGPRNEQFF	TGTGCCAGCAGCTCAGCCGGGGGGCCTCGTAATGAGCAGTTCTTC
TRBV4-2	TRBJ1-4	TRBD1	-	CASSQTADRSYEKLFF	TGTGCCAGCAGCCAAACCGCGGACAGGAGTTATGAAAAACTGTTTTTT
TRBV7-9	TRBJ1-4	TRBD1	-	CASSRTGTAINEKLFF	TGTGCCAGCAGCCGGACTGGGACAGCTATTAATGAAAAACTGTTTTTT
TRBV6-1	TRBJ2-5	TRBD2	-	CASSELRGGIQETQYF	TGTGCCAGCAGTGAATTGCGGGGGGGGATACAAGAGACCCAGTACTTC
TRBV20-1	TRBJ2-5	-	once	CSARGQETQYF	TGCAGTGCTAGGGGCCAGGAGACCCAGTACTTC
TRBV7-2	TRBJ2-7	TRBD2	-	CASSLLAGGPHEQYF	TGTGCCAGCAGCCTTCTAGCGGGAGGTCCCCACGAGCAGTACTTC